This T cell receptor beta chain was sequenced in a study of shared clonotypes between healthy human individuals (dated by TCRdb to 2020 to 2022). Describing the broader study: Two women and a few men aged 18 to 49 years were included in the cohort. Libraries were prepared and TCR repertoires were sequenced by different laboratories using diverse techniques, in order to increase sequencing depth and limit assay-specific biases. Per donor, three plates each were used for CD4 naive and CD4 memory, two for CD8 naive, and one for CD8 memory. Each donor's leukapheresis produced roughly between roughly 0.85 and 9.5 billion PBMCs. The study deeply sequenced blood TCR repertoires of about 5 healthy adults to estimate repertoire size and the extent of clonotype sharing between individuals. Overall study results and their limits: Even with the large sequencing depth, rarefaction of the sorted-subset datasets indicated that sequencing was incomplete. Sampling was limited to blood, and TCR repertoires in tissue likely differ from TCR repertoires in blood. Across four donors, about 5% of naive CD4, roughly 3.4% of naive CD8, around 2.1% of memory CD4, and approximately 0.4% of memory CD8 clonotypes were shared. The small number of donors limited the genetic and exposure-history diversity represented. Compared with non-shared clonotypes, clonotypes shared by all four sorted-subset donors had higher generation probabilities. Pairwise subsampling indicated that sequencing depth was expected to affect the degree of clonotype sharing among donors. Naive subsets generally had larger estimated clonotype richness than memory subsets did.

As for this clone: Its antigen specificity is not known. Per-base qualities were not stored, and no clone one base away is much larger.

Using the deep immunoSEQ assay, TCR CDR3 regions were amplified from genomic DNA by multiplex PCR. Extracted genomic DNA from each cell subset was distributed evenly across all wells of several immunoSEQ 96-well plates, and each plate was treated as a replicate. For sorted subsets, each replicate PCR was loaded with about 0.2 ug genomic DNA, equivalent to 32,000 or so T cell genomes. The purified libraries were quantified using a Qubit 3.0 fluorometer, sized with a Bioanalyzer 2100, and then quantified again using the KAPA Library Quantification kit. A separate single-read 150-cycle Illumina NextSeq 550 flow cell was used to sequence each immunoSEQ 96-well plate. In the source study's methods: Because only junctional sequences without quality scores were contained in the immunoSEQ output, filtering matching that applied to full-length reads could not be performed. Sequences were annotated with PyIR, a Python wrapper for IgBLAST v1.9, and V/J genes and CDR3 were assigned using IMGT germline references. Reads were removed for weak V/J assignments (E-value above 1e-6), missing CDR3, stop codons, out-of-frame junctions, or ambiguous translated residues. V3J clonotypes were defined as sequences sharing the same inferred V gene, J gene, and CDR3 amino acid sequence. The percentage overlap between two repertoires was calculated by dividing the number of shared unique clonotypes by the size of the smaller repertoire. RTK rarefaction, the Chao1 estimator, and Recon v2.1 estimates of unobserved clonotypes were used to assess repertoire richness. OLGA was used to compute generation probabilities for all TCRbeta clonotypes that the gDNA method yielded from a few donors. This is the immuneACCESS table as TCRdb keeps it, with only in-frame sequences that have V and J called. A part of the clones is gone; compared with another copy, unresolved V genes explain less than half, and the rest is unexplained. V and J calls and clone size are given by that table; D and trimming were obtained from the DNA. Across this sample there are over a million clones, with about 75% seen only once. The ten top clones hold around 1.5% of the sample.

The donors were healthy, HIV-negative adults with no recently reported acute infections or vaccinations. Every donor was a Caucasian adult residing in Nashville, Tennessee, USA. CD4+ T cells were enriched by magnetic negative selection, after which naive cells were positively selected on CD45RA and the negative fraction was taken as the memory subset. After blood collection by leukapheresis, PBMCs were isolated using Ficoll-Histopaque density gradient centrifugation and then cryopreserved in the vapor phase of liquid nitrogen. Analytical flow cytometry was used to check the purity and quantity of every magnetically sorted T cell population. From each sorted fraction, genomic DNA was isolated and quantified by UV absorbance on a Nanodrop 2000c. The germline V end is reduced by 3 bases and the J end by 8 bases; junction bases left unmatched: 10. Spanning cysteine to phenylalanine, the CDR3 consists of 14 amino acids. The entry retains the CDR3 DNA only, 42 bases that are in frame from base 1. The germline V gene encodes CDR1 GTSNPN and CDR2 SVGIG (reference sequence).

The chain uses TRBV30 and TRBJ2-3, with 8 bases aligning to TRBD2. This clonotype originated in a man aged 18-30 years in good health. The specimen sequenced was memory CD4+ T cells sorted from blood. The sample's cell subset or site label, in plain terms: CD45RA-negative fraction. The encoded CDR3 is CAWRGSGAAGTQYF. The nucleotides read TGTGCCTGGAGGGGTAGCGGGGCGGCGGGTACGCAGTATTTT.